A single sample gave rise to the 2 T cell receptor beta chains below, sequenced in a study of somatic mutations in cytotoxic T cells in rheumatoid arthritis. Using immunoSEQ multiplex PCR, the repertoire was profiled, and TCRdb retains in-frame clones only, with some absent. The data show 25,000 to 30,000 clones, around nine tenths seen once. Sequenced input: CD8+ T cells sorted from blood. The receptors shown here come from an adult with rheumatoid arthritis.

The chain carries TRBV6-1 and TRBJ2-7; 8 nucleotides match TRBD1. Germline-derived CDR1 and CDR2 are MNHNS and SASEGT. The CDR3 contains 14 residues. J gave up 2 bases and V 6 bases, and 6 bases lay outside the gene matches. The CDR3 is CASRKTGVPYEQYF. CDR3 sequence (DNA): TGTGCCAGCAGAAAGACAGGGGTACCCTACGAGCAGTACTTC.

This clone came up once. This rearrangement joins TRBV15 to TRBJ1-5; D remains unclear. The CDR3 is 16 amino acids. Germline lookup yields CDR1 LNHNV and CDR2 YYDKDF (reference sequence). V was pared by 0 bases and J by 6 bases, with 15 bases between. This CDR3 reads CATSREAADGRQPQHF. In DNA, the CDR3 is TGTGCCACCAGCAGAGAAGCAGCTGATGGTCGTCAGCCCCAGCATTTT.